This T cell receptor (beta chain) was recorded in a study of human T cells and chemical hapten exposure (dated by TCRdb to about 2021). Study-wide context: For sensitization, 2% DPC in acetone was applied to a 2 cm by 2 cm area of upper inner arm skin. For TCR sequencing, blood came from about 28 alopecia patients at anywhere from one to four time points (pre-sensitization, 2, 6 and 24 weeks). In alopecia patients, the study followed how the peripheral blood TCR repertoire changed in vivo over primary and secondary sensitization to diphenylcyclopropenone (DPC), a hapten. Patients additionally received weekly therapeutic DPC doses to the scalp throughout the approximately 25-week study period. Blood was sampled from patients pre-sensitization (week 0) and at 2, 6 and about 24 weeks after DPC sensitization. Patch testing on the upper back used Finn chambers containing 0.01% DPC, with scoring done after 6 days according to International Contact Dermatitis Research Group standards. The mostly female patient cohort included alopecia areata with under or over 50% scalp involvement, alopecia totalis and alopecia universalis. Libraries were pooled for sequencing, and per-sample TCR yields varied mainly because of small differences in library volumes within the pool.

Library method: RACE. Sequencing was carried out with a NextSeq 500. Library preparation attached unique molecular identifiers to individual cDNA molecules for quantitative, reproducible TCR counting. For every blood RNA sample, sequencing covered both the TCR alpha and TCR beta chains. The study's processing was this. A median of around 96,000 TCRs per sample was observed, with a range of about 20,000 to 750,000. V, J and CDR3 annotation of the TCR reads was carried out using the Decombinator software suite. For PS versus PT1 abundance plots, all samples were subsampled to the same number of TCRs (28,000). Expanded TCRs were defined as absent before sensitization and observed at least eight times at the 2-week time point. Using fastp at Q25 and MiXCR, TCRdb reprocessed the public reads and kept productive beta chains. Identical CDR3 proteins give one entry, which carries the most common genes and DNA. The V and J calls come from TCRdb's annotation, not from the publication. This sample has tens of thousands of distinct CDR3 sequences in its table, and 10% to 13% of those were observed once. Jointly, the top ten make up 2% to 2.5% of the sample.

Results and caveats for the whole study, not just this receptor: A positive correlation was found between the number of PT1 expanded TCRs and patch test score, with significance reached at thresholds 8, 16 and 32 but not 4. No change with DPC sensitization was found in the number of TCRs above 1 in 1000 frequency, and no evidence of global repertoire structure alterations was found. Repeated subsampling changed both the strength of the expansion versus patch-test correlation and the threshold at which the correlation became significant. Alopecia, a presumed autoimmune disease, was present in all patients, so the immune response of the patients might differ from that of healthy individuals. Compared with pre-sensitization or healthy control sets, expanded TCRs formed significantly more large CDR3 similarity clusters, which is consistent with antigen-driven responses.

This clonotype was observed many times. Its antigen is still unknown. No much larger clonotype is one base removed from it; base qualities were not supplied. Per the publication, the time point label means: patch test 2, 6 weeks after DPC sensitization. The treatment or condition label for this specimen denotes: therapeutic diphenylcyclopropenone sensitization with weekly scalp DPC. At every patch-test visit, the blood draw took place before the patch test was put on. Patients were considered eligible if aged 18 to 70, diagnosed with alopecia and deemed suitable for DPC therapy, and patients were excluded if pregnant. Total RNA was extracted from unfractionated whole blood that had been collected in Tempus Blood RNA tubes. At the junction V is shortened by 0 bases and J by 9 bases; bases outside the gene matches: 10. The CDR3 starts with the cysteine, ends with the phenylalanine, and has 14 residues. Only the CDR3 region is kept as DNA, spanning 42 bases read in frame from base 1. The germline V gene (reference sequence) supplies CDR1 DFQATT and CDR2 SNEGSKA.

The TCR comes from a woman between 25 and 40 years old with alopecia areata. Some clones in this sample may be carry-over from other donors' samples. The rearrangement combines TRBV20-1 with TRBJ1-1, with TRBD1 matching 7 junction bases. This specimen consisted of whole blood, obtained in connection with sensitization to the hapten diphenylcyclopropenone (DPC). CDR3 protein: CSARDSIQGNKAFF. The sequenced DNA is TGCAGTGCTAGAGACTCAATACAGGGGAATAAAGCTTTCTTT.